This T cell receptor beta chain comes out of a study of CD8+CD57+ T cells in acquired aplastic anemia. Study context: The sorted CD4+ and CD8+ cells yielded an average approximately 3.2 ug of DNA. Healthy donors had, on average, approximately 11 million reads for their CD4+ cells.

The table lists this clonotype with a few counts. Its target is unknown. Genomic DNA templated the TCR beta VDJ and CDR3 profiling. TCRdb ran MiXCR on the reads and lists one entry per CDR3 protein. The sample consists of around 170,000 distinct CDR3 sequences, approximately 49% of them appearing once. Overall study results and limits: Found in both controls and patients were around 29 CD8+ CDR3 sequences.

The ends were cut back, 3 bases at V and 0 bases at J, with 8 bases in the middle. Germline CDR1 reads GTSNPN; CDR2 reads SVGIG (reference sequence). The CDR3 loop spans 13 amino acids. The sample was sorted CD4+, CD8+, or CD8+CD57+ T cells (not recorded which) from PBMCs. This sequence joins TRBV30 and TRBJ1-2, with unresolved D. This TCR was recovered from a human donor in good health. CDR3 coding DNA: TGTGCCTGGAGGGGATTAGCTAACTATGGCTACACCTTC. Translation gives CAWRGLANYGYTF.